A single sample is the source of the 29 T cell receptor beta chains below, sequenced in a study of shared clonotypes between healthy human individuals. Some clones are missing from TCRdb's copy, which holds only in-frame ones; the method was immunoSEQ multiplex PCR. The table shows 2 million to 2.5 million clones, with roughly 92% occurring only once. Input material: naive CD4+ T cells from PBMCs. Subset specified: CD45RA+ positively selected. The receptors shown here come from a man aged 18 to 30 in good health. Some clones in this sample may be carry-over from other donors' samples.

This clone was recorded a few times. V gene TRBV6-1 combines with J gene TRBJ1-1; no clear D. V was shortened by 1 base and J by 3 bases, with 12 bases between the two germline ends. This CDR3 is built from 15 residues. The V gene's germline CDR1 is MNHNS and CDR2 SASEGT. This CDR3 is CASSEEFYGDTEAFF. The CDR3 DNA follows: TGTGCCAGCAGTGAAGAGTTTTACGGGGACACTGAAGCTTTCTTT.

This clone was observed a few times. The chain combines TRBV11-3 with TRBJ2-7; possibly TRBD1 for D (6 bases). From germline, CDR1 is SGHNT and CDR2 YENEEA. Trimming left V 2 bases short and J 3 bases short, with 11 bases between. This CDR3 is 14 amino acids long. DNA for the CDR3: TGTGCCAGCAGCTTATCTCAGGGGCACTACGAGCAGTACTTC. Translation gives CASSLSQGHYEQYF.

V and J are TRBV5-1 and TRBJ2-2, with D tentatively TRBD1 or TRBD2 (5 bases each). The CDR3 is made up of 16 amino acids. The germline gives CDR1 SGHRS, CDR2 YFSETQ. The V end was cut by 4 bases, the J end by 1 base, with 14 bases between. CDR3 amino acids: CASSQGPRQNTGELFF. The CDR3 region has the DNA TGCGCCAGCAGCCAGGGACCTCGACAGAACACCGGGGAGCTGTTTTTT.

The gene calls are TRBV7-8 and TRBJ2-2; TRBD1 or TRBD2 may be the D gene (5 bases each). Germline CDR1 is SGHVS and CDR2 is FQNEAQ. There are 15 residues in the CDR3. The germline V and J ends were trimmed by 5 bases and 8 bases, with 18 bases remaining between them. CDR3 residues: CASSLPYGGAGELFF. The CDR3, as DNA: TGTGCCAGCAGCCTTCCTTATGGGGGAGCGGGGGAGCTGTTTTTT.

The J gene is TRBJ2-1, the V gene TRBV28; 14 bases are shared with TRBD2. CDR1 and CDR2 (germline): MDHEN, SYDVKM. This CDR3 comprises 15 residues. Losses at the gene ends were 7 bases for V and 8 bases for J; bases not matched to a gene: 7. In DNA form, the CDR3 reads TGTGCCAGCACCTCGACTAGCGGGGGGGTAGATGAGCAGTTCTTC. It specifies CASTSTSGGVDEQFF.

The chain couples TRBV29-1 to TRBJ1-4; D possibly corresponds to TRBD1 (6 bases). The CDR3 has 13 residues. Trimming removed 4 bases from V and 5 bases from J, with 11 bases in between. The germline CDR1 and CDR2 sequences are SQVTM and ANQGSEA. The CDR3 is CSVAGTPNEKLFF. DNA of the CDR3: TGCAGCGTTGCAGGGACACCCAATGAAAAACTGTTTTTT.

This chain uses TRBV6-5 with TRBJ1-1; perhaps TRBD1 as D (5 bases). CDR3 length: 12 amino acids. With 5 bases removed from V and 3 bases from J, the gap between germline ends came to 7 bases. Germline V gene lookup returns CDR1 MNHEY and CDR2 SVGAGI. CDR3 DNA sequence: TGTGCCAGCAGTACAGGATACACTGAAGCTTTCTTT. This gives the protein CASSTGYTEAFF.

This chain connects TRBV5-4 to TRBJ1-1; D is perhaps TRBD1 (5 bases). This CDR3 has 16 residues. The ends were cut back, 4 bases at V and 2 bases at J, with 18 bases in the middle. Germline V gene lookup returns CDR1 SGHNT and CDR2 YYREEE (reference sequence). DNA for the CDR3: TGTGCCAGCAGCACGGGACCCAAAGGCCATAACACTGAAGCTTTCTTT. Protein product: CASSTGPKGHNTEAFF.

The V gene is TRBV29-1, the J gene TRBJ1-2; D ambiguous. Between the trimmed V and J ends, which lost 5 bases and 4 bases, there was a span of 11 bases. The length of the CDR3 is 12 residues. Germline CDR1 reads SQVTM; CDR2 reads ANQGSEA. CDR3 residues: CSVIEGSYGYTF. In DNA, the CDR3 is TGCAGCGTTATAGAGGGTAGCTATGGCTACACCTTC.

The CDR3 DNA follows: TGCGCCAGCAGCCAAGAAGGGACTAGCTGGGATGAGCAGTTCTTC. Translating gives CASSQEGTSWDEQFF. This chain links TRBV4-1 with TRBJ2-1; 9 bases are a match to TRBD2. Germline-derived CDR1 and CDR2 are MGHRA and YSYEKL. After removal of 0 bases from V and 8 bases from J, the junction contained 5 bases not matched to a gene. CDR3 size: 15 residues.

As concerns this clone: Within the sample, other DNA sequences also encode this same CDR3. Here the CDR3 DNA reads TGCGCCAGCAGCTTGGCGGGGGGAAACACCATATATTTT. This encodes CASSLAGGNTIYF. This rearrangement joins TRBV5-1 to TRBJ1-3; D unclear. The CDR3 is 13 residues long. CDR1 and CDR2 (germline): SGHRS, YFSETQ. Trimming removed 0 bases at V and 4 bases at J, with 5 bases between.

The CDR3 sequence: CASSRGQPGYTF. CDR3 nucleotide sequence: TGTGCCAGCAGCCGGGGACAGCCTGGCTACACCTTC. The V call is TRBV5-6, the J call TRBJ1-2; 7 bases map to TRBD1. This CDR3 comprises 12 residues. With V trimmed by 4 bases and J by 7 bases, 4 bases remained unmatched. Germline assignment: CDR1 SGHDT and CDR2 YYEEEE.

The chain is built from TRBV28 and TRBJ2-5, with a tentative D call TRBD1 (5 bases). Germline lookup yields CDR1 MDHEN and CDR2 SYDVKM. The ends were cut back, 6 bases at V and 1 base at J, with 15 bases in the middle. CDR3 length: 15 residues. DNA for the CDR3: TGTGCCAGCAGGGTTCTAGGGGCCAGCCAAGAGACCCAGTACTTC. Encoded protein: CASRVLGASQETQYF.

Note on this clone: Other DNA sequences in this specimen translate into the identical CDR3. The chain links TRBV7-2 to TRBJ1-5; TRBD1 aligns across 8 bases. In germline, CDR1 is SGHTA, CDR2 FQGNSA. Trimming removed 1 base from V and 4 bases from J; junction bases left unmatched: 3. This CDR3 is 15 amino acids long. The chain's CDR3 is CASSLGGQGNQPQHF. CDR3 sequence (DNA): TGTGCCAGCAGCTTAGGCGGACAGGGAAATCAGCCCCAGCATTTT.

The chain combines TRBV10-3 with TRBJ2-7; D unclear. The CDR3 is 11 amino acids. V was clipped by 1 base and J by 6 bases, with 4 bases between them. Germline V gene data show CDR1 as ENHRY and CDR2 as SYGVKD. CDR3: CAISELGEQYF. DNA of the CDR3: TGTGCCATCAGTGAGTTAGGCGAGCAGTACTTC.

This chain links TRBV7-9 with TRBJ1-2; D unclear. Trimming left V 2 bases short and J 8 bases short, with 15 bases between. The CDR3 sequence is 14 residues long. Germline CDR1 SEHNR, CDR2 FQNEAQ (reference sequence). The CDR3 DNA sequence: TGTGCCAGCAGCTTATTTGGTGTGGCCGAGGGCTACACCTTC. Its protein product is CASSLFGVAEGYTF. Drawing the rest from reference TRBV7-9 and TRBJ1-2, the complete variable domain is DTGVSQNPRHKITKRGQNVTFRCDPISEHNRLYWYRQTLGQGPEFLTYFQNEAQLEKSRLLSDRFSAERPKGSFSTLEIQRTEQGDSAMYLCASSLFGVAEGYTFGSGTRLTVV.

The rearrangement links TRBV6-1 to TRBJ1-5; tentatively, D is TRBD1 (6 bases). The V end lost 1 base, the J end lost 3 bases, and 13 bases lay between the germline ends. Germline CDR1 MNHNS, CDR2 SASEGT. The CDR3 has 16 residues. The CDR3 protein is CASSEEFGQSNQPQHF. As DNA, the CDR3 is TGTGCCAGCAGTGAAGAGTTCGGACAGTCCAATCAGCCCCAGCATTTT.

The rearrangement links TRBV11-3 to TRBJ2-7; TRBD2 matches at 7 bases. Germline assignment: CDR1 SGHNT and CDR2 YENEEA. The CDR3 sequence is 15 residues long. Trimming took 4 bases from V and 1 from J; bases not matched to a gene: 7. The CDR3 bases are TGTGCCAGCAGCTCCGGTGGGGGGGATTCCTACGAGCAGTACTTC. This encodes CASSSGGGDSYEQYF.

To note about this clone: In the same sample, other DNA sequences code for this CDR3. The chain employs TRBV7-8 and TRBJ2-2, with 7 positions matching TRBD1. Germline V lookup: CDR1 SGHVS, CDR2 FQNEAQ. Trimming removed 5 bases from V and 0 bases from J; junction bases left unmatched: 3. The CDR3 has 15 amino acids. This CDR3 is CASSTDRTNTGELFF. The CDR3 coding sequence is TGTGCCAGCAGCACGGACAGGACGAACACCGGGGAGCTGTTTTTT.

This rearrangement joins TRBV5-1 to TRBJ1-1, with 10 bases identical to TRBD1. The V gene's germline CDR1 is SGHRS and CDR2 YFSETQ. V lost 3 bases and J lost 1; bases outside the gene matches: 3. The CDR3 extends over 15 amino acids. CDR3 nucleotide sequence: TGCGCCAGCAGCTGGACAGGGGGACGGAACACTGAAGCTTTCTTT. Its translation is CASSWTGGRNTEAFF.

The J gene is TRBJ1-3, the V gene TRBV12-5; no definite D call. V shed 5 bases and J shed 0 bases, with 14 bases lying between them. The CDR3 runs 16 residues. Looked up from germline, CDR1 is LGHNT and CDR2 is FRNRAP. DNA of the CDR3: TGTGCTAGTGGTACGGACCCCTGGCTCTCTGGAAACACCATATATTTT. Protein product: CASGTDPWLSGNTIYF.

As for this clone: Additional DNA sequences in this sample encode the identical CDR3. The chain recombines TRBV18 with TRBJ1-5, with 8 bases matching TRBD1. With 2 bases clipped from V and 3 bases from J, the junction kept 3 bases outside the gene matches. The germline V gene has CDR1 KGHSH and CDR2 LQKENI. CDR3 length equals 15 residues. CDR3 sequence reads: CASSPGQGPNQPQHF. CDR3 DNA sequence: TGTGCCAGCTCACCAGGACAGGGCCCCAATCAGCCCCAGCATTTT.

The CDR3 DNA sequence: TGCGCCAGCACCCCTACCACTAGCGGGACCGGGGAGCTGTTTTTT. Protein sequence: CASTPTTSGTGELFF. The chain links TRBV5-1 to TRBJ2-2; 9 bases match TRBD2. V was pared by 6 bases and J by 5 bases, with 8 bases of the junction left unmatched. The CDR3 totals 15 residues. The germline CDR1 and CDR2 sequences are SGHRS and YFSETQ. The variable domain in full, completed from reference TRBV5-1 and TRBJ2-2, reads KAGVTQTPRYLIKTRGQQVTLSCSPISGHRSVSWYQQTPGQGLQFLFEYFSETQRNKGNFPGRFSGRQFSNSRSEMNVSTLELGDSALYLCASTPTTSGTGELFFGEGSRLTVL.

The chain is built from TRBV7-8 and TRBJ2-1, with D tentatively TRBD2 (6 bases). The CDR3 spans 16 residues. Germline V gene sequence: CDR1 SGHVS, CDR2 FQNEAQ. V lost 6 bases and J lost 0, with 15 bases in between. For the CDR3, the DNA is TGTGCCAGCAGTCTTACTCTAGCGCACTCCTACAATGAGCAGTTCTTC. Amino acid sequence: CASSLTLAHSYNEQFF. The full variable domain, completed using reference TRBV7-8 and TRBJ2-1, is GAGVSQSPRYKVAKRGQDVALRCDPISGHVSLFWYQQALGQGPEFLTYFQNEAQLDKSGLPSDRFFAERPEGSVSTLKIQRTQQEDSAVYLCASSLTLAHSYNEQFFGPGTRLTVL.

The CDR3 spells CASSPGQGPYEQYF. In DNA form, the CDR3 reads TGTGCCAGCAGCCCGGGACAGGGGCCCTACGAGCAGTACTTC. The chain couples TRBV14 to TRBJ2-7; TRBD1 agrees at 10 bases. V lost 4 bases and J lost 2; bases outside the gene matches: 2. CDR1 SGHDN and CDR2 FVKESK come from the germline V gene. CDR3 length equals 14 residues.

The genes are TRBV5-1 and TRBJ2-3; 8 bases fit TRBD2. Germline V CDR1 and CDR2: SGHRS, YFSETQ. J was trimmed by 6 bases and V by 6 bases; bases with no gene match: 9. The CDR3 covers 14 residues. In DNA form, the CDR3 reads TGCGCCAGCACCAGGGAGCGGGAGTTGGATACGCAGTATTTT. Translation: CASTRERELDTQYF.

The chain links TRBV28 to TRBJ1-5, with unresolved D. The CDR3 contains 12 residues. Germline V CDR1 and CDR2: MDHEN, SYDVKM. V was pared by 5 bases and J by 7 bases, with 9 bases between. The CDR3 nucleotides are TGTGCCAGCAGTCCGCATAAACAGCCCCAGCATTTT. Amino acid sequence: CASSPHKQPQHF.

The V and J genes are TRBV6-1 and TRBJ2-3; weak D call: TRBD2 (5 bases). Germline V gene lookup returns CDR1 MNHNS and CDR2 SASEGT. The CDR3 spans 14 residues. Trimming removed 8 bases at V and 4 bases at J, with 16 bases between. The CDR3 spells CASGSGSWADTQYF. The CDR3 nucleotides are TGTGCCAGCGGATCGGGGAGTTGGGCAGATACGCAGTATTTT.

The chain's CDR3 is CASSLRAGWNEQFF. CDR3 DNA: TGTGCCAGCAGTTTAAGGGCAGGGTGGAATGAGCAGTTCTTC. The chain is built from TRBV27 and TRBJ2-1; weak D call: TRBD1 (5 bases). Trimming removed 2 bases at V and 7 bases at J, with 12 bases between. The CDR3 has 14 amino acids. Germline assignment: CDR1 MNHEY and CDR2 SMNVEV (reference sequence).